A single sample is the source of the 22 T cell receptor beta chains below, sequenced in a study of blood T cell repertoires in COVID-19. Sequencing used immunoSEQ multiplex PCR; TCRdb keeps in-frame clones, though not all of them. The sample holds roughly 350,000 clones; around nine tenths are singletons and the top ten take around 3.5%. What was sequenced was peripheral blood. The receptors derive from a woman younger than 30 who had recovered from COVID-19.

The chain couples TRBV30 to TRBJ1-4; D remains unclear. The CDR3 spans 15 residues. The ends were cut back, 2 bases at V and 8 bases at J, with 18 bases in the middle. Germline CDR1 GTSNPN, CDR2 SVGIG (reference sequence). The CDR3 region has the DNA TGTGCCTGGAGTCCTTTGGGCGGTCGGGAAGAAAAACTGTTTTTT. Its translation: CAWSPLGGREEKLFF.

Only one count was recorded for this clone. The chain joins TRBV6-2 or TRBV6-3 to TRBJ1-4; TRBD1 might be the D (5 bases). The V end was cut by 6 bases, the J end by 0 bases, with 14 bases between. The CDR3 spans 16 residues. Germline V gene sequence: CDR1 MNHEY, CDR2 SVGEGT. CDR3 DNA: TGTGCCAGCAGCCCTGGGGGGGTCCCAACTAATGAAAAACTGTTTTTT. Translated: CASSPGGVPTNEKLFF.

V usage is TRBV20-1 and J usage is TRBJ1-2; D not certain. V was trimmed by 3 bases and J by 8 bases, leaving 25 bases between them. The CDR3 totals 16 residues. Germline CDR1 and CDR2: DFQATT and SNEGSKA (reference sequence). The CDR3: CSASALTEASRYGYTF. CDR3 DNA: TGCAGTGCTAGTGCGCTGACGGAGGCTAGTAGGTACGGCTACACCTTC.

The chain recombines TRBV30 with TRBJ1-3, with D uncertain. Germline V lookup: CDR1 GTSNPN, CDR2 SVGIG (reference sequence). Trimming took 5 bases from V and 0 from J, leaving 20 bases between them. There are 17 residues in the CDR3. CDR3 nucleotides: TGTGCCTGGGAAAGAGGGCGCCGATTCAACTCTGGAAACACCATATATTTT. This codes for CAWERGRRFNSGNTIYF.

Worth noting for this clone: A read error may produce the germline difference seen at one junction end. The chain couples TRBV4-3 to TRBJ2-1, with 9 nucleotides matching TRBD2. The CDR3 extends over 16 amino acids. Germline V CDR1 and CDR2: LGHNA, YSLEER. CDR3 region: CASSPRGGLAYSEQFF. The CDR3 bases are TGCGCCAGCAGCCCTAGAGGGGGACTAGCCTACAGTGAGCAGTTCTTC.

This CDR3 is CAWSEQGDYGYTF. CDR3 DNA: TGTGCCTGGAGTGAACAGGGGGACTATGGCTACACCTTC. V and J are TRBV30 and TRBJ1-2; 8 bases are a match to TRBD1. Germline CDR1 reads GTSNPN; CDR2 reads SVGIG (reference sequence). This CDR3 contains 13 residues. V gave up 1 base and J gave up 3 bases; unmatched junction bases: 1.

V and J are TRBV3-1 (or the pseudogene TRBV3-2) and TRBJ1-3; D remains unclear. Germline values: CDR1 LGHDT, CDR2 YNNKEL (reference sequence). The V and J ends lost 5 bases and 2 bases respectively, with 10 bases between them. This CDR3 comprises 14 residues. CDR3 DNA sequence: TGTGCCAGCAGCGGTCCCGAGCCTGGAAACACCATATATTTT. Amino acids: CASSGPEPGNTIYF.

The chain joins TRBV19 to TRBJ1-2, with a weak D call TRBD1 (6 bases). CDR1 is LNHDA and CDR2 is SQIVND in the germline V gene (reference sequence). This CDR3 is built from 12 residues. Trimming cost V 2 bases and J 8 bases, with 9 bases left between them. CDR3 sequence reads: CASSIRGGGYTF. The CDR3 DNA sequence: TGTGCCAGTAGTATAAGGGGGGGCGGCTACACCTTC.

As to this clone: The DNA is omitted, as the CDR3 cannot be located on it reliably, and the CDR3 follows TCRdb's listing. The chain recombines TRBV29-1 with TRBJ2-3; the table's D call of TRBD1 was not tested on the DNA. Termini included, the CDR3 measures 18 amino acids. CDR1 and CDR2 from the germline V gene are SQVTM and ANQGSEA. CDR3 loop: CSARDRGSFGEGTGTQYF.

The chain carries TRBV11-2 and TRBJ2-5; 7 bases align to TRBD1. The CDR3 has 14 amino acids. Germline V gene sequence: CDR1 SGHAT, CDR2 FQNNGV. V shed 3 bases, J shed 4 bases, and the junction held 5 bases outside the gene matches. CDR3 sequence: CASSLGTAPETQYF. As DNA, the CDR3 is TGTGCCAGCAGCTTGGGGACAGCACCAGAGACCCAGTACTTC.

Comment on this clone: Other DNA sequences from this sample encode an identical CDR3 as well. CDR3 DNA sequence: TGCGCCAGCAGCTTGGATAGCGGCACAGATACGCAGTATTTT. Amino acid sequence: CASSLDSGTDTQYF. The rearrangement joins TRBV5-1 to TRBJ2-3; tentative D call: TRBD2 (5 bases). The CDR3 totals 14 residues. Germline lookup yields CDR1 SGHRS and CDR2 YFSETQ. V was shortened by 0 bases and J by 1 base, with 6 bases between the two germline ends. The whole variable domain, filled in from reference TRBV5-1 and TRBJ2-3, reads KAGVTQTPRYLIKTRGQQVTLSCSPISGHRSVSWYQQTPGQGLQFLFEYFSETQRNKGNFPGRFSGRQFSNSRSEMNVSTLELGDSALYLCASSLDSGTDTQYFGPGTRLTVL.

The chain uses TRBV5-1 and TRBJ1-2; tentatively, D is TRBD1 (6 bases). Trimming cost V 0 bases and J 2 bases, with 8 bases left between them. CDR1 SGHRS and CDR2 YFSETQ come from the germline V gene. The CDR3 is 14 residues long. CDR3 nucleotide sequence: TGCGCCAGCAGCTTGGGGGGGCTCAACTATGGCTACACCTTC. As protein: CASSLGGLNYGYTF.

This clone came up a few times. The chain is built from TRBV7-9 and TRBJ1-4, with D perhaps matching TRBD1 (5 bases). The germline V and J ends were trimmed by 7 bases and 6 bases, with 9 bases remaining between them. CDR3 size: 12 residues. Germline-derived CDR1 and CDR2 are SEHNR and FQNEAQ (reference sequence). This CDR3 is CASNGGDEKLFF. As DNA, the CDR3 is TGTGCCAGCAACGGGGGGGATGAAAAACTGTTTTTT.

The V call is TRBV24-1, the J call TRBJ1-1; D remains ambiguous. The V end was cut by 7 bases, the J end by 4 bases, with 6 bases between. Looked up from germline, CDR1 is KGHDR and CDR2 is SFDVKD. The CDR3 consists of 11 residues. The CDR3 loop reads CATSRGTEAFF. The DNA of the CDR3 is TGTGCCACCAGCCGGGGCACTGAAGCTTTCTTT.

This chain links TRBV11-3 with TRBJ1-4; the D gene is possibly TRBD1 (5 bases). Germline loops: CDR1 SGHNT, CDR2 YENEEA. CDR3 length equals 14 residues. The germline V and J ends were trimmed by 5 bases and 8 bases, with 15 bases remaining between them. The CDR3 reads CASSEPGLGEKLFF. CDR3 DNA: TGTGCCAGCAGCGAACCGGGACTCGGGGAAAAACTGTTTTTT.

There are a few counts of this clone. CDR3 in amino acids: CASSGLRTGGIYGYTF. In DNA, the CDR3 is TGTGCCAGCAGCGGGCTCCGGACAGGGGGCATCTATGGCTACACCTTC. The rearrangement links TRBV3-1 (or the pseudogene TRBV3-2) to TRBJ1-2, with 11 positions matching TRBD1. Looked up from germline, CDR1 is LGHDT and CDR2 is YNNKEL (reference sequence). The CDR3 loop spans 16 amino acids. The ends lost 5 bases at V and 4 bases at J; junction bases unmatched: 9.

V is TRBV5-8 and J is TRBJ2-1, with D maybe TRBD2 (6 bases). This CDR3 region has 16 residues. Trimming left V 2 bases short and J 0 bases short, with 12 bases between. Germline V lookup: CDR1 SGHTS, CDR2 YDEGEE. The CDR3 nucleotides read TGTGCCAGCAGCTTACGGGACTCAAGCTCCTACAATGAGCAGTTCTTC. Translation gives CASSLRDSSSYNEQFF.

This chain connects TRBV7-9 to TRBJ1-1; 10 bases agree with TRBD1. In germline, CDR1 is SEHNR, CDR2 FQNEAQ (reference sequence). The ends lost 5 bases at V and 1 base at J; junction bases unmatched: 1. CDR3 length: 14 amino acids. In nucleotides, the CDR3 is TGTGCCAGCAGCCGGGACAGGGGGAACACTGAAGCTTTCTTT. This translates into CASSRDRGNTEAFF.

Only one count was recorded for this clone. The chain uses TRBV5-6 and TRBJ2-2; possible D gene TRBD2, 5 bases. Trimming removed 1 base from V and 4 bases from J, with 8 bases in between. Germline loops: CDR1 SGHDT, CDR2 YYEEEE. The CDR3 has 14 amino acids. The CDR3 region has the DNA TGTGCCAGCAGCTTGTTCGCGGGCACCGGGGAGCTGTTTTTT. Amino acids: CASSLFAGTGELFF.

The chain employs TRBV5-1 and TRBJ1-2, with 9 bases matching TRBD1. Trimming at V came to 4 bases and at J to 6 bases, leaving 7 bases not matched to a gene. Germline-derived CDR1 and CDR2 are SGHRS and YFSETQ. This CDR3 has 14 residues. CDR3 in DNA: TGCGCCAGCAGCGGCGGGACAGGGAAGGATGGCTACACCTTC. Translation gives CASSGGTGKDGYTF.

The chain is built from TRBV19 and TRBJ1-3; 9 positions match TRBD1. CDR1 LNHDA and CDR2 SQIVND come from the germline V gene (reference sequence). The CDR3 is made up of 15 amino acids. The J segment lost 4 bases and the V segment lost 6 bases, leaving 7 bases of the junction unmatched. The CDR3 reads CASRDRGVWGNTIYF. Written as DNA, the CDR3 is TGTGCCAGTAGGGACAGGGGAGTATGGGGAAACACCATATATTTT.

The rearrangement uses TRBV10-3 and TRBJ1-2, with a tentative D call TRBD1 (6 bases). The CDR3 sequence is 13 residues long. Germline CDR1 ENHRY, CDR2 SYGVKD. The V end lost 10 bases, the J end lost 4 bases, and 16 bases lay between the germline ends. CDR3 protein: CATKVGRGYGYTF. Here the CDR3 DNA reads TGTGCCACTAAGGTCGGCAGGGGCTATGGCTACACCTTC.